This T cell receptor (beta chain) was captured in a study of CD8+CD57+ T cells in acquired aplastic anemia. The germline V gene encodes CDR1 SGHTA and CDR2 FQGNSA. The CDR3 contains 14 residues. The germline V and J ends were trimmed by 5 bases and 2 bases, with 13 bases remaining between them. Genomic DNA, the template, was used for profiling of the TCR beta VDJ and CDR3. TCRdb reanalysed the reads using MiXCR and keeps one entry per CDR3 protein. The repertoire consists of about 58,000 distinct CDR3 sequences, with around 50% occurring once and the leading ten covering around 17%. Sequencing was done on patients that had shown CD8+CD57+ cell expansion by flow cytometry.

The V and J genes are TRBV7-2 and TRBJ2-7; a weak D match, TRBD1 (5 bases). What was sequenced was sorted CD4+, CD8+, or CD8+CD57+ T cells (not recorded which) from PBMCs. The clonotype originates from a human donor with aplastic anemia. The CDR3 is CASSQETAAYEQYF. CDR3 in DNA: TGTGCCAGCAGCCAAGAGACAGCCGCCTACGAGCAGTACTTC.